This entry lists 28 T cell receptor beta chains sequenced from one sample in a study of blood T cell repertoires in COVID-19. The assay was immunoSEQ multiplex PCR, and TCRdb's table has in-frame clones only and misses some. The table has about 98,000 clones, more than 70% seen once. The specimen was peripheral blood. Receptor source: a man in his 70s with acute or convalescent COVID-19.

This clone showed up just a few times. V usage is TRBV29-1 and J usage is TRBJ1-2; 7 bases are shared with TRBD1. Germline V gene sequence: CDR1 SQVTM, CDR2 ANQGSEA. V lost 8 bases, J lost 6 bases, and 12 bases stayed unmatched. The length of the CDR3 is 13 residues. The CDR3 sequence is CSTDRTGVDGYTF. The CDR3 nucleotides are TGCAGCACAGACCGGACAGGCGTAGATGGCTACACCTTC. Supplemented by reference TRBV29-1 and TRBJ1-2, the full variable domain reads SAVISQKPSRDICQRGTSLTIQCQVDSQVTMMFWYRQQPGQSLTLIATANQGSEATYESGFVIDKFPISRPNLTFSTLTVSNMSPEDSSIYLCSTDRTGVDGYTFGSGTRLTVV.

V is TRBV30 and J is TRBJ1-1, with D maybe TRBD1 (5 bases). This CDR3 comprises 12 residues. The germline V gene has CDR1 GTSNPN and CDR2 SVGIG (reference sequence). V was clipped by 4 bases and J by 10 bases, with 16 bases between them. The CDR3 sequence: CAWTTVRPGAFF. The DNA for the CDR3 is TGTGCCTGGACGACAGTGCGCCCAGGAGCTTTCTTT. The variable domain in full, with the rest retrieved from reference TRBV30 and TRBJ1-1, is SQTIHQWPATLVQPVGSPLSLECTVEGTSNPNLYWYRQAAGRGLQLLFYSVGIGQISSEVPQNLSASRPQDRQFILSSKKLLLSDSGFYLCAWTTVRPGAFFGQGTRLTVV.

This chain connects TRBV25-1 to TRBJ1-4; D is perhaps TRBD1 (5 bases). This CDR3 contains 14 residues. V lost 6 bases and J lost 6, with 14 bases in between. Germline V gene sequence: CDR1 MGHDK, CDR2 SYGVNS. CDR3 protein: CASSRTPTDEKLFF. In DNA form, the CDR3 reads TGTGCCAGCAGCCGGACACCAACCGATGAAAAACTGTTTTTT.

The J gene is TRBJ2-7, the V gene TRBV5-1, with 11 bases identical to TRBD2. This CDR3 is built from 15 residues. V lost 0 bases, J lost 4 bases, and 3 bases stayed unmatched. Germline V gene sequence: CDR1 SGHRS, CDR2 YFSETQ. The CDR3 loop is CASSLGLAGPYEQYF. CDR3 sequence (DNA): TGCGCCAGCAGCTTGGGACTAGCGGGACCTTACGAGCAGTACTTC.

This chain uses TRBV5-6 with TRBJ2-5; maybe TRBD1 (5 bases). The CDR3 has 15 residues. Trimming shortened V by 0 bases and J by 0 bases, and 9 bases separated the two germline ends. The V gene's germline CDR1 is SGHDT and CDR2 YYEEEE. The CDR3 sequence: CASSLGDRYQETQYF. The CDR3 DNA reads as TGTGCCAGCAGCTTGGGAGACAGATACCAAGAGACCCAGTACTTC.

V and J are TRBV19 and TRBJ2-7, with D possibly TRBD2 on 6 matching bases. Trimming stripped 3 bases from V and 0 bases from J, with 9 bases between. Germline CDR1 reads LNHDA; CDR2 reads SQIVND (reference sequence). The CDR3 sequence is 14 residues long. Here the CDR3 reads CASSMFGGSYEQYF. Written as DNA, the CDR3 is TGTGCCAGTAGTATGTTCGGGGGCTCCTACGAGCAGTACTTC.

This clone came up once. The CDR3 reads CASIEDRDRAEAFF. CDR3 sequence (DNA): TGTGCCAGTATAGAGGACAGGGACCGAGCTGAAGCTTTCTTT. The J gene is TRBJ1-1, the V gene TRBV19; the match to TRBD1 covers 8 bases. The CDR3 is 14 amino acids. The V gene end was trimmed by 7 bases and the J gene end by 6 bases; junction bases not matched to a gene: 10. Germline loops: CDR1 LNHDA, CDR2 SQIVND (reference sequence).

This clone was found a few times. The chain uses TRBV5-4 and TRBJ2-7; TRBD2 is a possible D gene (5 bases). This CDR3 is built from 14 residues. V gave up 0 bases and J gave up 5 bases, with 12 bases separating them. Germline CDR1 SGHNT, CDR2 YYREEE (reference sequence). DNA of the CDR3: TGTGCCAGCAGCTTGGCCCTAGCCCACCACGAGCAGTACTTC. Translation: CASSLALAHHEQYF. The full variable domain, its missing parts supplied by reference TRBV5-4 and TRBJ2-7, is ETGVTQSPTHLIKTRGQQVTLRCSSQSGHNTVSWYQQALGQGPQFIFQYYREEENGRGNFPPRFSGLQFPNYSSELNVNALELDDSALYLCASSLALAHHEQYFGPGTRLTVT.

The chain carries TRBV6-5 and TRBJ2-1; 10 positions agree with TRBD1. J gave up 6 bases and V 8 bases, and 7 bases lay outside the gene matches. Germline V gives CDR1 MNHEY, CDR2 SVGAGI. The CDR3 covers 14 residues. CDR3 sequence (DNA): TGTGCCAGCTCAGGGACAGGGGATTTCAATGAGCAGTTCTTC. Encoded protein: CASSGTGDFNEQFF.

V gene TRBV7-2 combines with J gene TRBJ2-7, with TRBD1 matching over 10 bases. This CDR3 spans 14 amino acids. Trimming at V came to 5 bases and at J to 7 bases, leaving 8 bases not matched to a gene. The germline V gene encodes CDR1 SGHTA and CDR2 FQGNSA. CDR3 residues: CASSPRDRGGEQYF. DNA for the CDR3: TGTGCCAGCAGCCCCCGGGACAGGGGAGGAGAGCAGTACTTC. Full variable domain (missing parts from reference TRBV7-2 and TRBJ2-7): GAGVSQSPSNKVTEKGKDVELRCDPISGHTALYWYRQSLGQGLEFLIYFQGNSAPDKSGLPSDRFSAERTGGSVSTLTIQRTQQEDSAVYLCASSPRDRGGEQYFGPGTRLTVT.

V usage is TRBV30 and J usage is TRBJ1-4, with D maybe TRBD1 (5 bases). Trimming took off 6 bases at V and 8 bases at J, with 19 bases between the two ends. CDR1 and CDR2 (germline): GTSNPN, SVGIG (reference sequence). This CDR3 is 14 amino acids long. The CDR3 nucleotides are TGTGCCTGTCCTGAGGGAGGGGCGGAAGAAAAACTGTTTTTT. It translates to CACPEGGAEEKLFF.

V usage is TRBV7-9 and J usage is TRBJ1-2, with 7 bases matching TRBD1. CDR1 is SEHNR, CDR2 FQNEAQ, per germline (reference sequence). The CDR3 spans 15 residues. V was clipped by 5 bases and J by 5 bases; unmatched bases: 11. DNA of the CDR3: TGTGCCAGCAGCCAGGACAGGCCAATTGCGTATGGCTACACCTTC. This codes for CASSQDRPIAYGYTF.

This clone was picked up one time. The chain recombines TRBV2 with TRBJ1-4; TRBD1 aligns across 12 bases. The germline CDR1 and CDR2 sequences are SNHLY and FYNNEI. V dropped 4 bases and J dropped 7; count of bases not matched to a gene: 1. This CDR3 spans 14 amino acids. The CDR3 protein is CASSGGQGAEKLFF. CDR3 DNA: TGTGCCAGCAGTGGGGGACAGGGGGCTGAAAAACTGTTTTTT.

The CDR3 DNA is TGTGCCAGCTCACCCGGGATTGATCAGCCCCAGCATTTT. Its translation is CASSPGIDQPQHF. This sequence joins TRBV18 and TRBJ1-5; no definite D call. The CDR3 runs to 13 residues. V lost 3 bases, J lost 5 bases, and 8 bases lay in between. CDR1 KGHSH and CDR2 LQKENI come from the germline V gene.

This clone has only one observation. The chain recombines TRBV28 with TRBJ1-6; D is uncertain. CDR3 size: 12 residues. Deletions cut 5 bases from V and 10 bases from J, with 9 bases between. The V gene's germline CDR1 is MDHEN and CDR2 SYDVKM. In DNA, the CDR3 is TGTGCCAGCAGTGAGAGTGAATCACCCCTCCACTTT. This gives the protein CASSESESPLHF.

The sample holds a few counts of this clone. The chain joins TRBV4-1 to TRBJ2-7; D is uncertain. V gave up 0 bases and J gave up 0 bases, with 9 bases separating them. The CDR3 length is 15 residues. The V gene's germline CDR1 is MGHRA and CDR2 YSYEKL. CDR3 protein: CASSQDTVRSYEQYF. DNA for the CDR3: TGCGCCAGCAGCCAAGATACGGTCCGCTCCTACGAGCAGTACTTC.

This clone has a handful of counts. The chain carries TRBV5-1 and TRBJ2-5; possibly TRBD2 for D (6 bases). Germline V gene sequence: CDR1 SGHRS, CDR2 YFSETQ. V lost 4 bases and J 3 bases, leaving 16 bases between the germline ends. CDR3 length: 15 residues. Here the CDR3 reads CASSGRRRAEETQYF. The CDR3 nucleotides are TGCGCCAGCAGCGGGCGCAGGAGGGCCGAAGAGACCCAGTACTTC.

The chain links TRBV28 to TRBJ1-1; 10 bases align to TRBD1. This CDR3 has 14 amino acids. The V segment lost 3 bases and the J segment 6 bases; nucleotides outside the gene matches: 4. CDR1 and CDR2 (germline): MDHEN, SYDVKM. The chain's CDR3 is CASSFQTGGPEAFF. The DNA of the CDR3 is TGTGCCAGCAGTTTCCAGACAGGGGGCCCTGAAGCTTTCTTT. The full variable domain, with the rest looked up from reference TRBV28 and TRBJ1-1, is DVKVTQSSRYLVKRTGEKVFLECVQDMDHENMFWYRQDPGLGLRLIYFSYDVKMKEKGDIPEGYSVSREKKERFSLILESASTNQTSMYLCASSFQTGGPEAFFGQGTRLTVV.

This clone was seen a handful of times. The rearrangement links TRBV30 to TRBJ1-2, with 7 bases matching TRBD1. Per the germline V gene, CDR1 is GTSNPN and CDR2 is SVGIG (reference sequence). J gave up 0 bases and V 5 bases, and 6 bases lay outside the gene matches. The CDR3 consists of 14 residues. CDR3 residues: CAWVRQGANYGYTF. The CDR3 region has the DNA TGTGCCTGGGTTAGACAGGGAGCTAACTATGGCTACACCTTC.

The chain combines TRBV6-6 with TRBJ1-1; 9 bases align to TRBD1. The ends lost 6 bases at V and 3 bases at J; junction bases unmatched: 2. This CDR3 contains 13 residues. Germline lookup yields CDR1 MNHNY and CDR2 SVGAGI (reference sequence). The CDR3 DNA follows: TGTGCCAGCAGCCGGGACAGGGACACTGAAGCTTTCTTT. Translated, it gives CASSRDRDTEAFF.

Only a few counts were recorded for this clone. The chain recombines TRBV4-2 with TRBJ1-2; 7 bases line up with TRBD1. The germline gives CDR1 LGHNA, CDR2 YNFKEQ. Trimming removed 2 bases from V and 3 bases from J; junction bases left unmatched: 3. The CDR3 is 14 residues long. The CDR3 region has the DNA TGTGCCAGCAGCCAACTAACAGGGGACTATGGCTACACCTTC. Its protein product is CASSQLTGDYGYTF.

The chain couples TRBV5-1 to TRBJ2-7; D remains ambiguous. V lost 5 bases to trimming and J lost 0 bases, with 9 bases between them. CDR1 and CDR2 from the germline V gene are SGHRS and YFSETQ. This CDR3 region has 13 residues. The CDR3, as DNA: TGCGCCAGCAGTGGTCTGAGCTCCTACGAGCAGTACTTC. It codes for CASSGLSSYEQYF.

This clone is a singleton in its sample. CDR3 sequence: CASLFSGATGELFF. The CDR3 bases are TGTGCCAGCCTCTTTAGCGGGGCCACCGGGGAGCTGTTTTTT. This chain links TRBV28 with TRBJ2-2, with 8 positions matching TRBD2. After removal of 8 bases from V and 4 bases from J, the junction contained 6 bases not matched to a gene. The CDR3 is made up of 14 amino acids. The germline V gene has CDR1 MDHEN and CDR2 SYDVKM.

Only a few counts were recorded for this clone. The genes are TRBV28 and TRBJ1-2, with 7 bases lining up with TRBD1. Trimming cost V 5 bases and J 0 bases; bases outside gene matches: 3. Germline lookup yields CDR1 MDHEN and CDR2 SYDVKM. This CDR3 is 14 amino acids long. CDR3 protein: CASSDRATNYGYTF. In nucleotides, the CDR3 is TGTGCCAGCAGTGACAGGGCCACTAACTATGGCTACACCTTC.

The chain uses TRBV18 and TRBJ1-5; possible D gene TRBD1, 6 bases. Germline loops: CDR1 KGHSH, CDR2 LQKENI. The ends were cut back, 2 bases at V and 3 bases at J, with 11 bases in the middle. CDR3 size: 15 residues. CDR3: CASSPIKGDNQPQHF. The CDR3 nucleotides are TGTGCCAGCTCACCAATAAAGGGGGACAATCAGCCCCAGCATTTT.

The rearrangement links TRBV13 to TRBJ2-7, with D maybe TRBD1 (5 bases). Germline loops: CDR1 PRHDT, CDR2 FYEKMQ (reference sequence). The CDR3 runs to 15 residues. V lost 1 base and J 2 bases, leaving 12 bases between the germline ends. The CDR3 sequence is CASSLEGIGAYEQYF. DNA for the CDR3: TGTGCCAGCAGCTTAGAGGGGATAGGGGCCTACGAGCAGTACTTC.

A few counts support this clone. V gene TRBV29-1 combines with J gene TRBJ2-5; TRBD2 is a possible D gene (6 bases). Germline CDR1 and CDR2: SQVTM and ANQGSEA. The V end was cut by 6 bases, the J end by 5 bases, with 19 bases between. This CDR3 spans 14 amino acids. The CDR3: CSVPDRGNRETQYF. DNA for the CDR3: TGCAGCGTCCCCGACCGGGGGAATCGGGAGACCCAGTACTTC.

J is TRBJ2-2 and V is TRBV5-1, with 10 bases identical to TRBD2. Germline V lookup: CDR1 SGHRS, CDR2 YFSETQ. V lost 1 base to trimming and J lost 6 bases; unmatched junction nucleotides: 6. This CDR3 has 16 amino acids. This CDR3 reads CASSLRPSGSAGELFF. In DNA form, the CDR3 reads TGCGCCAGCAGCTTGAGGCCTAGCGGGAGTGCCGGGGAGCTGTTTTTT. The full variable domain, completed using reference TRBV5-1 and TRBJ2-2, is KAGVTQTPRYLIKTRGQQVTLSCSPISGHRSVSWYQQTPGQGLQFLFEYFSETQRNKGNFPGRFSGRQFSNSRSEMNVSTLELGDSALYLCASSLRPSGSAGELFFGEGSRLTVL.